The 30 T cell receptor beta chains below all came from one sample that was sequenced in a study of T cell responses to AZD1222 COVID-19 vaccine. This table comes from immunoSEQ multiplex PCR, and its TCRdb copy is limited to in-frame clones, with some not included. The sample comprises over 110,000 clones, around 90% of which are singletons, and around 1.8% rests with the top ten. The sequences come from peripheral blood, collected on day 0 of AZD1222 vaccination. Every receptor here comes from an adult in good health.

The rearrangement uses TRBV28 and TRBJ1-3; the match to TRBD1 covers 8 bases. The CDR3 runs to 18 residues. Trimming at V came to 5 bases and at J to 2 bases, leaving 14 bases not matched to a gene. Germline V CDR1 and CDR2: MDHEN, SYDVKM. The CDR3 here is CASSVELGQGGTGNTIYF. As DNA, the CDR3 is TGTGCCAGCAGTGTGGAGCTCGGACAGGGAGGAACTGGAAACACCATATATTTT.

The chain joins TRBV3-1 (or the pseudogene TRBV3-2) to TRBJ1-1; D might be TRBD1 (6 bases). Per the germline V gene, CDR1 is LGHDT and CDR2 is YNNKEL (reference sequence). The CDR3 extends over 12 amino acids. V lost 4 bases and J 12 bases, leaving 15 bases between the germline ends. The CDR3 sequence is CASSRLGGATFF. The CDR3 nucleotides are TGTGCCAGCAGCCGCTTGGGGGGGGCGACTTTCTTT.

The chain couples TRBV6-6 to TRBJ2-1, with 12 bases lining up with TRBD2. The germline CDR1 and CDR2 sequences are MNHNY and SVGAGI (reference sequence). This CDR3 comprises 16 residues. Germline trimming cut 2 bases from V and 6 bases from J; bases unmatched to any gene: 5. The DNA for the CDR3 is TGTGCCAGCAGTTACCCTAGCGGGAGGGCCGGCAATGAGCAGTTCTTC. Translating gives CASSYPSGRAGNEQFF.

The rearrangement links TRBV19 to TRBJ1-5, with a tentative D call TRBD1 (5 bases). The V end was cut by 3 bases, the J end by 4 bases, with 7 bases between. The germline gives CDR1 LNHDA, CDR2 SQIVND (reference sequence). The CDR3 loop spans 13 amino acids. CDR3 region: CASSIWGNQPQHF. CDR3 nucleotide sequence: TGTGCCAGTAGTATTTGGGGGAATCAGCCCCAGCATTTT. The variable domain in full, completed from reference TRBV19 and TRBJ1-5, reads DGGITQSPKYLFRKEGQNVTLSCEQNLNHDAMYWYRQDPGQGLRLIYYSQIVNDFQKGDIAEGYSVSREKKESFPLTVTSAQKNPTAFYLCASSIWGNQPQHFGDGTRLSIL.

The chain carries TRBV7-6 and TRBJ2-1, with 8 nucleotides matching TRBD2. Germline V gene data show CDR1 as SGHVS and CDR2 as FNYEAQ. Unmatched junction bases numbered 8, after V lost 1 base and J lost 6 bases. The CDR3 runs to 16 residues. CDR3 in amino acids: CASSLGPGRASNEQFF. The CDR3, as DNA: TGTGCCAGCAGCTTAGGCCCCGGGAGGGCGAGCAATGAGCAGTTCTTC.

This chain uses TRBV5-1 with TRBJ2-1; D unresolved. This CDR3 comprises 13 residues. Germline V gene lookup returns CDR1 SGHRS and CDR2 YFSETQ. V shed 5 bases and J shed 5 bases, with 11 bases lying between them. The CDR3 nucleotides read TGCGCCAGCAGATACGGCTCTAACAATGAGCAGTTCTTC. It encodes CASRYGSNNEQFF.

This clone has only one observation. The gene calls are TRBV19 and TRBJ1-1; 8 nucleotides match TRBD1. J lost 3 bases, V lost 5 bases, and 2 bases had no gene match. Germline lookup yields CDR1 LNHDA and CDR2 SQIVND (reference sequence). There are 13 residues in the CDR3. This CDR3 is CASSLTGDTEAFF. The CDR3 nucleotides are TGTGCCAGTAGTTTGACAGGGGACACTGAAGCTTTCTTT.

The rearrangement uses TRBV24-1 and TRBJ2-1, with D perhaps matching TRBD1 (6 bases). Trimming cost V 3 bases and J 6 bases, with 14 bases left between them. Per the germline V gene, CDR1 is KGHDR and CDR2 is SFDVKD. There are 15 residues in the CDR3. For the CDR3, the DNA is TGTGCCACCAGTGATCCAGGGGCTTCTCCCAATGAGCAGTTCTTC. The encoded protein is CATSDPGASPNEQFF.

This chain joins TRBV2 and TRBJ2-7; TRBD1 might be the D (5 bases). The CDR3 extends over 12 amino acids. V lost 1 base and J 11 bases, leaving 12 bases between the germline ends. Looked up from germline, CDR1 is SNHLY and CDR2 is FYNNEI. The CDR3 spells CASSEGRAREYF. DNA of the CDR3: TGTGCCAGCAGTGAAGGTCGGGCCAGGGAGTACTTC.

This clone occurred once. CDR3 sequence (DNA): TGCAGCGTTGAAGACGTAGGGGCCACAAGAAACACCATATATTTT. It encodes CSVEDVGATRNTIYF. The rearrangement links TRBV29-1 to TRBJ1-3; possibly TRBD1 for D (5 bases). V lost 0 bases and J 5 bases, leaving 14 bases between the germline ends. The CDR3 sequence is 15 residues long. Per the germline V gene, CDR1 is SQVTM and CDR2 is ANQGSEA.

This chain links TRBV2 with TRBJ2-3, with 9 bases aligning to TRBD2. The CDR3 is 17 amino acids. Germline values: CDR1 SNHLY, CDR2 FYNNEI. The V gene end was trimmed by 6 bases and the J gene end by 2 bases; junction bases not matched to a gene: 12. The CDR3 bases are TGTGCCAGCAGAGTGACTCCGGGACTAGCCTTCACAGATACGCAGTATTTT. Translating gives CASRVTPGLAFTDTQYF.

The chain couples TRBV29-1 to TRBJ1-2; D call uncertain. The CDR3 contains 13 residues. V lost 1 base to trimming and J lost 8 bases, with 14 bases between them. Germline loops: CDR1 SQVTM, CDR2 ANQGSEA. CDR3 nucleotides: TGCAGCGTTGAAGGGTCCGTCGGTTGGGGCTACACCTTC. It is translated as CSVEGSVGWGYTF.

The sample holds one count of this clone. This chain joins TRBV29-1 and TRBJ2-7; no clear D. The V end was cut by 5 bases, the J end by 7 bases, with 9 bases between. Germline CDR1 is SQVTM and CDR2 is ANQGSEA. The CDR3 has 10 residues. The CDR3 DNA reads as TGCAGCGTTAAAAGCCCGGAGCAGTACTTC. Amino acids: CSVKSPEQYF.

The chain joins TRBV7-3 to TRBJ2-1; D might be TRBD2 (5 bases). The CDR3 is 14 amino acids. Germline V gene lookup returns CDR1 SGHTA and CDR2 FQGTGA. Trimming stripped 5 bases from V and 8 bases from J, with 16 bases between. The CDR3 reads CASSPGLVRDEQFF. The CDR3 DNA follows: TGTGCCAGCAGCCCTGGACTTGTGAGGGATGAGCAGTTCTTC.

CDR3 in DNA: TGTGCCAGCAGCCAAGCTCGACTTTTGCCGACAGGAAACGGTGGAAGAACTGAAGCTTTCTTT. Translation gives CASSQARLLPTGNGGRTEAFF. The J gene is TRBJ1-1, the V gene TRBV4-2, with D maybe TRBD1 (6 bases). From germline, CDR1 is LGHNA and CDR2 YNFKEQ. V shed 1 base and J shed 5 bases, with 32 bases lying between them. This CDR3 contains 21 residues.

This sequence joins TRBV2 and TRBJ2-3, with TRBD2 matching over 8 bases. In germline, CDR1 is SNHLY, CDR2 FYNNEI. V shed 3 bases and J 2 bases; nucleotides not matched to a gene: 16. The CDR3 spans 19 residues. The CDR3 region is CASSDGISRLALTTDTQYF. Written as DNA, the CDR3 is TGTGCCAGCAGTGATGGAATTAGCCGACTAGCGCTTACCACAGATACGCAGTATTTT.

The chain joins TRBV5-1 to TRBJ1-1, with D perhaps matching TRBD1 (5 bases). This CDR3 has 14 residues. Trimming removed 0 bases at V and 5 bases at J, with 11 bases between. The germline V gene encodes CDR1 SGHRS and CDR2 YFSETQ. The DNA of the CDR3 is TGCGCCAGCAGCTTGGTCCAGGGTGGGACTGAAGCTTTCTTT. This translates into CASSLVQGGTEAFF.

V usage is TRBV6-5 and J usage is TRBJ2-7, with TRBD2 matching over 11 bases. Per the germline V gene, CDR1 is MNHEY and CDR2 is SVGAGI. This CDR3 contains 15 residues. V was pared by 7 bases and J by 0 bases, with 5 bases of the junction left unmatched. The DNA for the CDR3 is TGTGCCAGCACTGTTAGCGGGAGGGGCTCCTACGAGCAGTACTTC. It translates to CASTVSGRGSYEQYF.

V usage is TRBV11-2 and J usage is TRBJ2-1; 10 nucleotides agree with TRBD2. The CDR3 is made up of 17 amino acids. Germline loops: CDR1 SGHAT, CDR2 FQNNGV. The V segment lost 2 bases and the J segment 8 bases; nucleotides outside the gene matches: 12. The CDR3 here is CASSLRVRGLAIDEQFF. In nucleotides, the CDR3 is TGTGCCAGCAGCTTAAGAGTCCGGGGACTAGCGATCGATGAGCAGTTCTTC. The full variable domain, completed using reference TRBV11-2 and TRBJ2-1, is EAGVAQSPRYKIIEKRQSVAFWCNPISGHATLYWYQQILGQGPKLLIQFQNNGVVDDSQLPKDRFSAERLKGVDSTLKIQPAKLEDSAVYLCASSLRVRGLAIDEQFFGPGTRLTVL.

The rearrangement uses TRBV3-1 (or the pseudogene TRBV3-2) and TRBJ1-5; D is unresolved. The V gene lost 4 bases and the J gene lost 7 bases, with 11 bases spanning the gap. The CDR3 has 13 residues. CDR1 LGHDT and CDR2 YNNKEL come from the germline V gene (reference sequence). The CDR3 DNA reads as TGTGCCAGCAGCCTCCCCGGTGGACAGCCCCAGCATTTT. This gives the protein CASSLPGGQPQHF.

The rearrangement joins TRBV3-1 (or the pseudogene TRBV3-2) to TRBJ1-6; D call uncertain. The CDR3 loop spans 13 amino acids. V was clipped by 4 bases and J by 7 bases, with 8 bases between them. Germline V gives CDR1 LGHDT, CDR2 YNNKEL (reference sequence). CDR3 bases: TGTGCCAGCAGCCCCCTTTCGAATTCACCCCTCCACTTT. Translating gives CASSPLSNSPLHF.

The chain is built from TRBV4-1 and TRBJ2-3, with D hard to call. V dropped 0 bases and J dropped 1 base, with 8 bases sitting between them. This CDR3 is built from 15 residues. The germline gives CDR1 MGHRA, CDR2 YSYEKL. CDR3 coding DNA: TGCGCCAGCAGCCAAGATAGGCTACGCACAGATACGCAGTATTTT. As protein: CASSQDRLRTDTQYF.

The chain recombines TRBV10-1 with TRBJ1-3; D unclear. This CDR3 contains 14 residues. V dropped 6 bases and J dropped 0 bases, with 9 bases sitting between them. CDR1 and CDR2 (germline): WNHNN, SYGVQD (reference sequence). This CDR3 is CASSLETSGNTIYF. CDR3 bases: TGCGCCAGCAGCTTAGAGACCTCTGGAAACACCATATATTTT.

The chain joins TRBV7-9 to TRBJ2-5; 7 bases match TRBD2. The length of the CDR3 is 14 residues. Germline CDR1 is SEHNR and CDR2 is FQNEAQ (reference sequence). Trimming took 6 bases from V and 1 from J; bases not matched to a gene: 5. The CDR3 sequence: CASSQPGGQETQYF. CDR3 DNA sequence: TGTGCCAGCAGTCAACCGGGGGGCCAAGAGACCCAGTACTTC.

The chain joins TRBV10-2 to TRBJ1-2, with D unresolved. Germline loops: CDR1 WSHSY, CDR2 SAAADI. V lost 2 bases and J 1 base, leaving 11 bases between the germline ends. The CDR3 spans 15 residues. CDR3 region: CASSEGEQINYGYTF. CDR3 nucleotide sequence: TGCGCCAGCAGTGAGGGGGAACAGATTAACTATGGCTACACCTTC.

V and J are TRBV12-5 and TRBJ2-1; either TRBD1 or TRBD2 may fit D (5 bases each). The CDR3 extends over 17 amino acids. The ends were cut back, 4 bases at V and 3 bases at J, with 19 bases in the middle. Germline assignment: CDR1 LGHNT and CDR2 FRNRAP. The CDR3 sequence: CASGSERTPLNYNEQFF. DNA of the CDR3: TGTGCTAGTGGTTCTGAGCGGACACCTCTAAACTACAATGAGCAGTTCTTC.

V gene TRBV28 combines with J gene TRBJ1-1; D gene uncertain. Germline lookup yields CDR1 MDHEN and CDR2 SYDVKM. The germline V and J ends were trimmed by 1 base and 1 base, with 10 bases remaining between them. This CDR3 is 15 amino acids long. CDR3 loop: CASSLLSNWNTEAFF. CDR3 coding DNA: TGTGCCAGCAGTTTATTGAGCAATTGGAACACTGAAGCTTTCTTT.

The chain recombines TRBV12-2 with TRBJ2-1; the tabulated D call, TRBD2, remains unverified against the DNA. TRBV12-2 constitutes a pseudogene. CDR3 length equals 20 residues. CDR3 amino acids: CASRPTRLKLAGGSYNEQFF. DNA for the CDR3: TGTGCAAGTCGCCCTACCCGGCTTAAGCTGGCGGGAGGATCCTACAATGAGCAGTTCTTC.

This chain links TRBV11-2 with TRBJ1-2, with D tentatively TRBD1 (5 bases). CDR3 size: 14 residues. Germline V gene sequence: CDR1 SGHAT, CDR2 FQNNGV. Trimming pared 3 bases from V and 1 base from J, leaving 9 bases between. The CDR3 protein is CASSFAGGNYGYTF. The DNA for the CDR3 is TGTGCCAGCAGCTTCGCTGGGGGTAACTATGGCTACACCTTC.

The genes are TRBV7-9 and TRBJ1-4; TRBD1 matches 7 bases. Germline V gene sequence: CDR1 SEHNR, CDR2 FQNEAQ (reference sequence). V trimming: 1 base; J trimming: 4 bases; junction bases outside the gene matches: 9. CDR3 length equals 17 residues. The CDR3 loop reads CASSLGMDRRDNEKLFF. Written as DNA, the CDR3 is TGTGCCAGCAGCTTAGGGATGGACAGGCGTGATAATGAAAAACTGTTTTTT.